This record looks at one TCR beta chain sequence and its context. This clonotype was picked up a small number of times. The antigen this receptor binds is unknown. Per-base quality was not reported, and no clone a single base away is much larger than it. From cysteine to phenylalanine, the CDR3 is 14 amino acids long. Just CDR3 DNA is preserved here, 42 bases in frame from base 1. According to the germline V gene (reference sequence), CDR1 reads DFQATT and CDR2 reads SNEGSKA. Trimming takes 6 bases from V and 0 bases from J, and the germline ends sit 9 bases apart. The method was 5' RACE. Reads for this sample came from an Illumina HiSeq 2500. The second PCR ran for about 7 to 11 cycles and used a J-beta primer mix along with a sample-barcoded 5' primer. A template-switch 5' adaptor carrying 12 random nucleotides introduced a unique molecular identifier onto each TCR beta cDNA molecule. Each sample yielded at least 2.5 million CDR3-containing paired-end reads. First-strand cDNA was synthesized from all RNA with the Mint cDNA synthesis kit, primed by a TRBC-specific oligonucleotide. After uracil-DNA glycosylase treatment, a first 18-cycle PCR used universal primers M1SS and BC2_uni_R on all cDNA. Under the source paper's analysis protocol: Normalization of each sample was performed by random selection of 1 million high-quality reads, each carrying a distinct molecular identifier. Reads with shared molecular identifiers were discarded instead of being binned into consensus sequences. CDR3 identification, clonotype clustering and error correction used MiTCR with a Q25 quality threshold and the strictest error-elimination algorithm. A nonparametric unseen species model with Euler transformation was used to estimate lower-bound total TCR beta diversity. TCRdb reran the public reads through fastp at Q25 and MiXCR, keeping productive beta chains. Rows are unified per CDR3 protein, each entry keeping the most common DNA and genes. In this record, the V and J calls reflect TCRdb's handling and not the investigators' own analysis. For this sample there are some 940,000 distinct CDR3 sequences; 25% to 35% appear just once. Jointly, the top ten make up roughly 10% of the sample.

Systemically healthy Caucasian individuals from Russia, around 39 in total and aged about 6 to 100 years, were included as donors. Each donor gave ten milliliters of peripheral blood, collected into EDTA-treated Vacutainer tubes. Ficoll-Paque density-gradient centrifugation was used to isolate PBMCs, with at least 7 million obtained per sample. Total RNA, at least 6 micrograms per sample, was extracted from PBMCs with Trizol reagent. The percentages of naive CD45RAhigh/CD27high T cells were determined by flow cytometry on a PBMC aliquot from every donor. This sample is drawn from a study of blood T cells in healthy people across ages (dated by TCRdb to the mid-2010s). Context from the whole study: Template switching captured roughly one uniquely barcoded TCR beta cDNA molecule per two T cells in model experiments. The study measured age-related changes in TCR beta repertoire diversity using deep sequencing normalized with unique cDNA molecular identifiers. The study analyzed two additional independent replicas of 1 million unique cDNA reads from the same blood draw for two donors, one aged 18 to 29 and one aged 80 or older. Four age groups were formed from the donors: young (average approximately 16 years), middle-aged (approximately 39), aged (62) and long-lived (around 82). Beyond this particular receptor, the publication reports: Because the CMV infection status of the donors was unknown, age-related changes in expanded clonotypes may potentially have been confounded. Observed TCR beta diversity correlated strongly with the percentage of naive T cells measured by flow cytometry. Observed TCR beta diversity per million T cells fell roughly linearly with age, and a significant reduction was already apparent by age about 36. Compared with the aged group, more naive CD4+ T cells, fewer expanded clones and increased TCR diversity were shown by the long-lived group, suggesting age selection. Bulk unsorted PBMC profiling prevented conclusive comparison of naive and antigen-experienced compartments. Estimates of total diversity from one million sequenced T cells were regarded as lower bounds and underestimates.

These same data were also listed under a study on T cells of mothers and their children. As the second publication notes: Donors were nine systemically healthy Caucasian individuals: three mothers and their six children. cDNA synthesis used all of the extracted RNA, with around 1.4 ug of RNA in each 15 ul reaction. In the second PCR, the M1S primer added sample barcodes and 2-4 random nucleotides. Over 8 million TCR beta CDR3 reads were obtained for each mother, and 2.5 million to 3 million reads were obtained for each child. TCR recombination output is similarly shaped by thymic selection in related and unrelated pairs, with a minor effect exerted by inherited differences. Normalized repertoire overlap in related mother-child pairs was always slightly higher than in unrelated mother-child pairs, but the difference was never significant. With a sensitivity of approximately 100 clones per million clonotypes, no persistent microchimeric T cell clones were detected. To look for features that set related mother-child pairs apart from unrelated individuals, the researchers ran deep NGS to compare the TCR beta repertoires of mothers and children. The mean age was roughly 40 +/- 4 years for the mothers and approximately 11 +/- 4 years for the children. Libraries were sequenced on Illumina HiSeq 2000 with 100+100 nt paired-end reads after adapter ligation with NEBNext reagents. Mother and child libraries were prepared a month apart and sequenced in separate runs to prevent cross-contamination. For each donor, somewhere between roughly 450,000 and 2,000,000 distinct TCR beta clonotypes were identified. Naive TCR beta clonotypes were estimated from low-frequency clonotypes matched to each donor's FACS-determined naive share, without sorting.

The V and J genes are TRBV20-1 and TRBJ1-6, with TRBD1 as a weak D call on 5 bases. This sequence originates from a woman between 35 and 50 years old in good health. Material: blood. At the DNA level, the sequence is TGCAGTGCCAGGGCGGGCTCCTATAATTCACCCCTCCACTTT. Its product reads: CSARAGSYNSPLHF.